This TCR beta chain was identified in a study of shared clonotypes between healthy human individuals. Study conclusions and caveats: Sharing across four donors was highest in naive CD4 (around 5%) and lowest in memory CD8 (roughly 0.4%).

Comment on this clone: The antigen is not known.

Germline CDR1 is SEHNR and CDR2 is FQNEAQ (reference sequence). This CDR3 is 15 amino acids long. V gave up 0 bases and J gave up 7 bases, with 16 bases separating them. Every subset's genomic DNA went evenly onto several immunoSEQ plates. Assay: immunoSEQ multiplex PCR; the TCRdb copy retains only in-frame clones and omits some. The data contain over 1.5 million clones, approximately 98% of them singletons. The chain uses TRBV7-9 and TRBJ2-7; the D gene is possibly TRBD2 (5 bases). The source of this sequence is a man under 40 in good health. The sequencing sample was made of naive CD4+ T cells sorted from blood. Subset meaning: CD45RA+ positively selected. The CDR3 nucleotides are TGTGCCAGCAGCTTAGCAGGATCTGGGAGTGGGGAGCAGTACTTC. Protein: CASSLAGSGSGEQYF.